The 10 T cell receptor beta chains given below trace back to one sample, sequenced in a study of shared clonotypes between healthy human individuals. Some clones are missing from TCRdb's copy, which holds only in-frame ones; the method was immunoSEQ multiplex PCR. This table holds 2 million to 2.5 million clones, roughly 90% found once. Material for sequencing was naive CD4+ T cells from PBMCs. Specified subset: CD45RA+ positively selected. These receptors all come from a man between 18 and 35 years old in good health. Some clones in this sample may be carry-over from other donors' samples.

This clone was counted a few times. The CDR3 loop is CATTTGGRMNTEAFF. CDR3 nucleotides: TGTGCCACCACCACGGGGGGCAGGATGAACACTGAAGCTTTCTTT. The chain is built from TRBV5-4 and TRBJ1-1; TRBD1 might be the D (6 bases). The V and J ends lost 9 bases and 0 bases respectively, with 18 bases between them. CDR1 and CDR2 (germline): SGHNT, YYREEE (reference sequence). The CDR3 loop spans 15 amino acids.

This clone was observed a single time. The sample contains more than one DNA sequence encoding this CDR3. The chain recombines TRBV6-1 with TRBJ1-5; D is unresolved. The CDR3 is 15 residues long. The V end lost 1 base, the J end lost 1 base, and 8 bases lay between the germline ends. The germline gives CDR1 MNHNS, CDR2 SASEGT. The CDR3 loop reads CASSEVGVSNQPQHF. DNA for the CDR3: TGTGCCAGCAGTGAAGTCGGTGTGAGCAATCAGCCCCAGCATTTT.

A remark on this clone: The same CDR3 also results from other DNA sequences found in this sample. The genes are TRBV27 and TRBJ1-2, with TRBD1 as a possible D gene (5 bases). This CDR3 is 13 amino acids long. The V and J ends lost 6 bases and 3 bases respectively, with 11 bases between them. Germline V gene data show CDR1 as MNHEY and CDR2 as SMNVEV (reference sequence). The CDR3 nucleotides read TGTGCCAGCAGCCCTCGGGGCGACTATGGCTACACCTTC. Amino acid sequence: CASSPRGDYGYTF.

V and J are TRBV7-3 and TRBJ2-3; 8 bases fit TRBD2. The germline CDR1 and CDR2 sequences are SGHTA and FQGTGA. This CDR3 spans 15 amino acids. V lost 2 bases to trimming and J lost 6 bases; unmatched junction nucleotides: 7. CDR3 DNA: TGTGCCAGCAGCTTAGCTGGACTAGCAAGTGATACGCAGTATTTT. Translating gives CASSLAGLASDTQYF. Combining the CDR3 with reference TRBV7-3 and TRBJ2-3 gives the whole variable domain GAGVSQTPSNKVTEKGKYVELRCDPISGHTALYWYRQSLGQGPEFLIYFQGTGAADDSGLPNDRFFAVRPEGSVSTLKIQRTERGDSAVYLCASSLAGLASDTQYFGPGTRLTVL.

The chain carries TRBV7-3 and TRBJ2-1; 10 bases align to TRBD2. The CDR3 is 15 amino acids. V lost 5 bases to trimming and J lost 3 bases; unmatched junction nucleotides: 4. CDR1 and CDR2 (germline): SGHTA, FQGTGA. CDR3: CASSNLAGVYNEQFF. CDR3 DNA sequence: TGTGCCAGCAGCAACCTAGCGGGGGTCTACAATGAGCAGTTCTTC.

This chain connects TRBV7-9 to TRBJ2-7; TRBD2 matches at 9 bases. Trimming cost V 1 base and J 2 bases; bases outside gene matches: 0. CDR1 and CDR2 from the germline V gene are SEHNR and FQNEAQ (reference sequence). This CDR3 has 14 residues. CDR3 sequence (DNA): TGTGCCAGCAGCTTAGTAGCGGGGGCCTACGAGCAGTACTTC. This codes for CASSLVAGAYEQYF.

This clone has a single count. DNA of the CDR3: TGTGCCAGCATTCGGGGGGTGGACACTGAAGCTTTCTTT. It is translated as CASIRGVDTEAFF. The chain joins TRBV6-1 to TRBJ1-1, with TRBD1 as a possible D gene (5 bases). The germline V gene encodes CDR1 MNHNS and CDR2 SASEGT. This CDR3 has 13 residues. Trimming pared 7 bases from V and 3 bases from J, leaving 12 bases between.

In the case of this clone: Other DNA variants within this sample encode the same CDR3. The chain carries TRBV5-1 and TRBJ1-4, with unresolved D. CDR3 length equals 14 residues. Trimming took 4 bases from V and 6 from J, leaving 13 bases between them. Germline V gene lookup returns CDR1 SGHRS and CDR2 YFSETQ. The CDR3 coding sequence is TGCGCCAGCAGCCCGAGGACGGGAGATGAAAAACTGTTTTTT. It codes for CASSPRTGDEKLFF.

The V call is TRBV10-3, the J call TRBJ2-5, with D unclear. Germline V gene data show CDR1 as ENHRY and CDR2 as SYGVKD. This CDR3 has 15 residues. The ends were cut back, 0 bases at V and 1 base at J, with 9 bases in the middle. The CDR3 region has the DNA TGTGCCATCAGTGAGTCGAGAGTTCGCCAAGAGACCCAGTACTTC. Translation: CAISESRVRQETQYF.

The rearrangement joins TRBV4-2 to TRBJ2-7, with D possibly being TRBD1 (7 bases). V dropped 1 base and J dropped 4 bases, with 11 bases sitting between them. CDR1 and CDR2 from the germline V gene are LGHNA and YNFKEQ. CDR3 length: 14 residues. CDR3 protein: CASSQVQGTYEQYF. The CDR3 DNA is TGTGCCAGCAGCCAAGTACAGGGGACTTACGAGCAGTACTTC.